This T cell receptor (beta chain) was recovered during a study of T cell responses to AZD1222 COVID-19 vaccine. Study-wide points: Repertoire collection took place solely once the T cell response had peaked. The breadth and depth of Spike-specific TCRs increased once two AZD1222 doses had been given. Vaccine-associated CD4 TCRs ranged over spike, dominating at 160-218 and 743-854. The donor group comprised mostly white British people and more females; the analysis possibly underestimated clonal diversity.

As to this clone: Antigen unknown.

Only in-frame clones appear in the TCRdb table, and some are missing; sequencing was by immunoSEQ multiplex PCR. The sample shows approximately 200,000 clones, 94% of them seen only once. The CDR3 runs to 15 residues. Sequencing used peripheral blood, obtained on day 0 of AZD1222 vaccination. This rearrangement joins TRBV21-1 to TRBJ1-2; the D call TRBD1 from the table was never checked on the DNA. TRBV21-1 is flagged as a pseudogene. The TCR was taken from an adult in good health. CDR3 bases: TGTGCCAGCAGCAAAGATCCAGGGTGGAACTATGGCTACACCTTC. Amino acids: CASSKDPGWNYGYTF.